This TCR beta chain was identified during a study of cytomegalovirus exposure and HLA in healthy donors. This clone was observed once. Its antigen remains unidentified. The germline gives CDR1 SGHNT, CDR2 YYREEE (reference sequence). J was trimmed by 2 bases and V by 4 bases; bases with no gene match: 9. CDR3 length: 15 residues. The approximately 120-subject validation cohort, separate from the 666-subject first cohort, included the donors. Overall study results and limits: The study found most TCR sequences rare, yet found some public TCRs in many donors.

Produced via immunoSEQ multiplex PCR; TCRdb's table is partial and in-frame only. The table has 80,000 to 95,000 clones, 95% to 96% seen once. V and J are TRBV5-4 and TRBJ2-7; 7 bases line up with TRBD1. The sample was PBMCs. The sequence was obtained from a woman in her late teens or twenties in good health and CMV-seronegative. DNA of the CDR3: TGTGCCAGCAGCCAGACAGGGAACCCCCCCTACGAGCAGTACTTC. This translates into CASSQTGNPPYEQYF.